This TCR beta chain was found in a study of T cells after yellow fever vaccination. Study-wide context: Preparing low-cell-number fractions relied on SMART-Seq v4 Ultra Low Input.

Germline V gives CDR1 MNHNS, CDR2 SASEGT. Between the trimmed V and J ends, which lost 6 bases and 5 bases, there was a span of 20 bases. The CDR3 length is 15 residues. 5'RACE template switching added a universal primer site and UMIs to TCR cDNA. Via MiXCR, TCRdb re-called the 5' RACE reads, giving one row per CDR3 protein. Of nearly 350,000 distinct CDR3 sequences detected, roughly 8.3% appear once; the ten largest clones hold roughly 18%. The rearrangement links TRBV6-1 to TRBJ2-7; D is possibly TRBD1 or TRBD2 (5 bases each). The input for sequencing was PBMCs, taken about 41 days after the first yellow fever vaccination. The sequence was collected from a young man who received the YFV17D yellow fever vaccine. The CDR3 reads CASSPTGTNVNEQYF. The CDR3 DNA sequence: TGTGCCAGCAGCCCCACCGGGACGAATGTAAACGAGCAGTACTTC.